The count of the clone carrying this T cell receptor (beta chain) is one. Its antigen is still unknown. These data are taken from a study of early stage breast cancer tumors. Study background: Most invasive tumors, about 75% of the 16, were ER+/PR+/HER2-. Study-wide results and caveats: In most of the 16 patients, blood comparison separated tumor from normal breast. Chain pairing and CD4, CD8 or FOXP3 expression were not captured. Compared with adjacent normal breast, tumors showed 2.5 to 3-fold denser, more clonal T cells.

Some clones are missing from TCRdb's copy, which holds only in-frame ones; the method was immunoSEQ multiplex PCR. The sample shows roughly 48,000 clones, approximately 80% of them seen only once. Germline V gives CDR1 SGDLS, CDR2 YYNGEE. Trimming at V came to 7 bases and at J to 0 bases, leaving 10 bases not matched to a gene. The CDR3 contains 15 residues. V gene TRBV9 combines with J gene TRBJ2-7; 7 nucleotides agree with TRBD1. Sequences were obtained from blood. The receptor comes from a person between 50 and 60 years old with breast cancer. The CDR3 DNA sequence: TGTGCCAGCTCCCTAGGGGGCCTAAGCTCCTACGAGCAGTACTTC. It translates to CASSLGGLSSYEQYF.